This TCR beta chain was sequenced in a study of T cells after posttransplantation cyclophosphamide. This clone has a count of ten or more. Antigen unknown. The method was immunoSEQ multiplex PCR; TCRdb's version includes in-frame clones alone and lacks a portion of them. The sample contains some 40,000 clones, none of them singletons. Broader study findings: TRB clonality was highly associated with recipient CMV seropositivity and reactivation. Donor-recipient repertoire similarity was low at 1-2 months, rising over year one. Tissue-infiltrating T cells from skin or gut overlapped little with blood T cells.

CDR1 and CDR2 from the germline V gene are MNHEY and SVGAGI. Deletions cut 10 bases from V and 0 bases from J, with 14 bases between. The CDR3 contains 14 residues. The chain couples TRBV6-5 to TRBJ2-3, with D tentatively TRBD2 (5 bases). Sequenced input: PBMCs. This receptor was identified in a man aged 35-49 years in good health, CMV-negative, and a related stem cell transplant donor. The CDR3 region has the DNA TGTGCCACCCGGGAACGCGGAAGCACAGATACGCAGTATTTT. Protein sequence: CATRERGSTDTQYF.